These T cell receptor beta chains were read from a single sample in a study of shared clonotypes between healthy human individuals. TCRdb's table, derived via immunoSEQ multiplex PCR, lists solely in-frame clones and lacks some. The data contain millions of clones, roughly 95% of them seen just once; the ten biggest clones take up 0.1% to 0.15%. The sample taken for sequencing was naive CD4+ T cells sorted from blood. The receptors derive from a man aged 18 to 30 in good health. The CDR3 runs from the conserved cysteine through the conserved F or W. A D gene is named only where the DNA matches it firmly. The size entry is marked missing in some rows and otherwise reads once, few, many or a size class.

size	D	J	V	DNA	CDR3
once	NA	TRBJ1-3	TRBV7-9	TGTGCCAGCAGCTTACAGGGCTCAGGAAACACCATATATTTT	CASSLQGSGNTIYF
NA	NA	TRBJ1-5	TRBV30	TGTGCCTGGAGTAAAGGTGGGAGCAATCAGCCCCAGCATTTT	CAWSKGGSNQPQHF
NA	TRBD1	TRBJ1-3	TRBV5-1	TGCGCCAGCAGTTCAGGGGGTGGCTCTGGAAACACCATATATTTT	CASSSGGGSGNTIYF
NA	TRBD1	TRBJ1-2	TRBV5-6	TGTGCCAGCAGCCCCTCGGACAGGGGGCTCTATGGCTACACCTTC	CASSPSDRGLYGYTF
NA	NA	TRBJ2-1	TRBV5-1	TGCGCCAGCAGTTTCGTGACAGATTACAATGAGCAGTTCTTC	CASSFVTDYNEQFF
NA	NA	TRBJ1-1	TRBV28	TGTGCCAGCAGTTTGCGGCAAGGAACGTCGGCTTTCTTT	CASSLRQGTSAFF
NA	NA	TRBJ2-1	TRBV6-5	TGTGCCAGCAGTTACGGTGGGCTAGCAAACAATGAGCAGTTCTTC	CASSYGGLANNEQFF
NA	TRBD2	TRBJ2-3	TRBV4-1	TGCGCCAGCAGCCAATCCCGGACTAGCGGGAGGGAAGATACGCAGTATTTT	CASSQSRTSGREDTQYF
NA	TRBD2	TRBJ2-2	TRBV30	TGTGCCTGGAGTTCTTTTCGGCTGCGGGGGTATACCGGGGAGCTGTTTTTT	CAWSSFRLRGYTGELFF
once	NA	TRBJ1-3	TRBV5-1	TGCGCCAGCAGCTTGTCCGAGACTCAGAAAAACACCATATATTTT	CASSLSETQKNTIYF
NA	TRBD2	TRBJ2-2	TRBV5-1	TGCGCCAGCAGCTCCGGGACTAGCGGTACCGGGGAGCTGTTTTTT	CASSSGTSGTGELFF
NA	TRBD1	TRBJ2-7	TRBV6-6	TGTGCCAGCAGACAACGCCTGGGACAGGGGGACTACGAGCAGTACTTC	CASRQRLGQGDYEQYF
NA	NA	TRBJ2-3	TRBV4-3	TGCGCCAGCAGCCAAGAGTATAGCAGGGCAGATACGCAGTATTTT	CASSQEYSRADTQYF
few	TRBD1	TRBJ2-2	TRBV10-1	TGCGCCAGCAGTGAGGACAGGGAACTGGACACCGGGGAGCTGTTTTTT	CASSEDRELDTGELFF
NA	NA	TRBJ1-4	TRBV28	TGTGCCAGCAGTTTGGTGGGGGGAGAAAAACTGTTTTTT	CASSLVGGEKLFF
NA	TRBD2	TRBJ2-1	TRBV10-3	TGTGCCATCAGTGAGGCTAGCGGTGGTCCAAATGAGCAGTTCTTC	CAISEASGGPNEQFF
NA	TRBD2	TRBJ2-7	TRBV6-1	TGTGCCAGCAATGCGGCTAGCGGGAGCTCCTACGAGCAGTACTTC	CASNAASGSSYEQYF
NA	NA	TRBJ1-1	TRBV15	TGTGCCACCAGCAGAGCGGGCCTTGGGAACACTGAAGCTTTCTTT	CATSRAGLGNTEAFF
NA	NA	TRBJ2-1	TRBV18	TGTGCCAGCTCACCCCAGCAGGGGGGTGAGCAGTTCTTC	CASSPQQGGEQFF
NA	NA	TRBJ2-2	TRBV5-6	TGTGCCAGCACACTATGGGGGGCCGGCACCGGGGAGCTGTTTTTT	CASTLWGAGTGELFF
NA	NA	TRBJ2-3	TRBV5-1	TGCGCCAGCAGCTTGTTCGAAACTTCCCCCACAGATACGCAGTATTTT	CASSLFETSPTDTQYF
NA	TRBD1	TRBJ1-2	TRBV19	TGTGCCAGTAGTCCCCCTTGGGAGAGGACAGGGCGTCGTGGCTACACCTTC	CASSPPWERTGRRGYTF
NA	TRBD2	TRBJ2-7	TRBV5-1	TGCGCCAGCAACCGTGGTAGCGGGATCCCCTACGAGCAGTACTTC	CASNRGSGIPYEQYF
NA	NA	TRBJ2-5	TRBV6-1	TGTGCCAGCAGTGAAGGGGCAGGTTGGGAGACCCAGTACTTC	CASSEGAGWETQYF
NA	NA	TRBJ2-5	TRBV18	TGTGCCAGCTCACCACCCCGGGGGACAGAAGCCTACCAAGAGACCCAGTACTTC	CASSPPRGTEAYQETQYF
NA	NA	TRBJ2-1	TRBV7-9	TGTGCCAGCAGCTCCGGGACTTTGGATGAGCAGTTCTTC	CASSSGTLDEQFF
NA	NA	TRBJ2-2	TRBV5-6	TGTGCCAGCAGCTTGGGCCCCAGGGCGGCCACCGGGGAGCTGTTTTTT	CASSLGPRAATGELFF
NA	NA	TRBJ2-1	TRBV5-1	TGCGCCAGCAGCCCGCTTATCGGGACCTCCTTCAATGAGCAGTTCTTC	CASSPLIGTSFNEQFF
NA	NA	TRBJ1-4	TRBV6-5	TGTGCCAGCCGCGCGGCGGCGGAAAAACTGTTTTTT	CASRAAAEKLFF
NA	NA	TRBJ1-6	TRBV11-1	TGTGCCAGCAGCTTAACCTCGGTGGCAGGGAGCTCCTATAATTCACCCCTCCACTTT	CASSLTSVAGSSYNSPLHF
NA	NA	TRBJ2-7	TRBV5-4	TGTGCCAGCAGCTTGGTTAGCGGCGCCTACGAGCAGTACTTC	CASSLVSGAYEQYF
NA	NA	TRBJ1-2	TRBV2	TGTGCCAGCAGTGAACGCAGCTATGGCTACACCTTC	CASSERSYGYTF
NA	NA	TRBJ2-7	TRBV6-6	TGTGCCAGCAGCCTCGGGACCGGCGAGCAGTACTTC	CASSLGTGEQYF
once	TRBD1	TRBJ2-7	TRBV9	TGTGCCAGCAGCGTAGAGGAAGGCGGGCAGGGGGCGTCGGGAGAGCAGTACTTC	CASSVEEGGQGASGEQYF
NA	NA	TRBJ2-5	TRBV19	TGTGCCAGTAGCCCTCAGACAGCCTCTATTGCCCCCGAGACCCAGTACTTC	CASSPQTASIAPETQYF
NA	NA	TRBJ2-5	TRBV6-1	TGTGCCAGCAAACTAGCACAACAAGAGACCCAGTACTTC	CASKLAQQETQYF
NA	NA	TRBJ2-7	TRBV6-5	TGTGCCAGCCGACGGCAGTACGAGCAGTACTTC	CASRRQYEQYF
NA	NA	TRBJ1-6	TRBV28	TGTGCCAGCAGTTTCCCCGGGGTGTCACCCCTCCACTTT	CASSFPGVSPLHF
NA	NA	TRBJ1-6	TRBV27	TGTGCCAGCAGTTTATCCGCGGCCACGGATTCACCCCTCCACTTT	CASSLSAATDSPLHF
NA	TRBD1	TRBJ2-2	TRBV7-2	TGTGCCAGCAGCCCGGGACAGGCCTACACCGGGGAGCTGTTTTTT	CASSPGQAYTGELFF
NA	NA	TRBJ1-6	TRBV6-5	TGTGCCAGCACTAGGGAGAGGGGGTATTCACCCCTCCACTTT	CASTRERGYSPLHF
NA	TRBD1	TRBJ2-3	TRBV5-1	TGCGCCAGCAGCCCGGCTCCGGGACAGAACACAGATACGCAGTATTTT	CASSPAPGQNTDTQYF
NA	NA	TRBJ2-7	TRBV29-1	TGCAGCGTTGTCGGGGGTGAGGGTCCCAACGAGCAGTACTTC	CSVVGGEGPNEQYF
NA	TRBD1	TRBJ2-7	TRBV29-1	TGCAGCGCAAAGACAGGGTCCGAGCAGTACTTC	CSAKTGSEQYF
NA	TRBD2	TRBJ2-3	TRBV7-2	TGTGCCAGCAGCTTCGGGGGGGCCGCCGATACGCAGTATTTT	CASSFGGAADTQYF
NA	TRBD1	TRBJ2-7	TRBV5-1	TGCGCCAGCAGCACGGGACAGGGTTCCTACGAGCAGTACTTC	CASSTGQGSYEQYF
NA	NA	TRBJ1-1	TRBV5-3	TGTGCCCCCCCTAACACTGAAGCTTTCTTT	CAPPNTEAFF
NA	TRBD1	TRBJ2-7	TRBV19	TGTGCCAGTAGTATGTCCGGGACAGTCTACGAGCAGTACTTC	CASSMSGTVYEQYF
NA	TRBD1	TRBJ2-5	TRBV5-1	TGCGCCAGCAGCGCACAGACAGGGCTGGAGGAGACCCAGTACTTC	CASSAQTGLEETQYF
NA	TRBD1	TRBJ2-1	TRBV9	TGTGCCAGCAGCCCCCGGGGACAGGGACTCCGGGACTCCGCCGGTGAGCAGTTCTTC	CASSPRGQGLRDSAGEQFF
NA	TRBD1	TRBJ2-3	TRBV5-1	TGCGCCAGCAGCATGGGACAGGCTCCAGATACGCAGTATTTT	CASSMGQAPDTQYF
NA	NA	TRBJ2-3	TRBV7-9	TGTGCCAGCAGCCCCCGGGTAGCGGATTTCCCCACAGATACGCAGTATTTT	CASSPRVADFPTDTQYF
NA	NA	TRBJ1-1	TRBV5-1	TGCGCCAGCAGAAGCGGGACATTGAACACTGAAGCTTTCTTT	CASRSGTLNTEAFF
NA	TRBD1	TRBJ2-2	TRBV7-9	TGTGCCAGCAGCGGACAGGGGGTCGGGGAGCTGTTTTTT	CASSGQGVGELFF
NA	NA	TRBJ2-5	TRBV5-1	TGCGCCAGCAGCTTGGGAACGGGCCCAGAGACCCAGTACTTC	CASSLGTGPETQYF
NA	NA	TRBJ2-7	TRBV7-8	TGTGCCAGCAGCTCCATCGGGACATCGCGGGCCTACGAGCAGTACTTC	CASSSIGTSRAYEQYF